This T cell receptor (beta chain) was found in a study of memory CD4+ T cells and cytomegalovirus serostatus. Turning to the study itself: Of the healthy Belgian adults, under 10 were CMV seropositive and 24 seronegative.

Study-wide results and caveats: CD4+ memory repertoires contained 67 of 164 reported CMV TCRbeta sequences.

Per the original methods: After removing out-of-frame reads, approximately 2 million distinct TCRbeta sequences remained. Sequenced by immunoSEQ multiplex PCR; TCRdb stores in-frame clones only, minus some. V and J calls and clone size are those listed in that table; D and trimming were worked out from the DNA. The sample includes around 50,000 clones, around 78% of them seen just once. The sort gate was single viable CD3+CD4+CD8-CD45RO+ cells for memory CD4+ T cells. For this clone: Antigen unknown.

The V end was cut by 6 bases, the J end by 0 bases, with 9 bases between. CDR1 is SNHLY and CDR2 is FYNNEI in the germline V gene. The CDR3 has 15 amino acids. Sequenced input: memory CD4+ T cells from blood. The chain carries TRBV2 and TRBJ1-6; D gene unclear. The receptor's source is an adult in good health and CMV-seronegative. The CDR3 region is CASSGLSSYNSPLHF. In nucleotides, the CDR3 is TGTGCCAGCAGCGGACTGAGCTCCTATAATTCACCCCTCCACTTT.